This T cell receptor beta chain was recovered during a study of T cells in Graves' hyperthyroidism and ophthalmopathy. Looking at the study overall: Peripheral blood specimens were obtained at initial diagnosis, prior to any treatment.

Germline CDR1 is LNHDA and CDR2 is SQIVND (reference sequence). The CDR3 loop spans 14 amino acids. V was shortened by 1 base and J by 8 bases, with 11 bases between the two germline ends. Graves' hyperthyroidism showing no ophthalmopathy progression within 18 months was considered stable. This clonotype was counted only a few times. RNA transcripts provided the source from which TCR beta CDR3 regions were amplified. Initially, a first-round RT-PCR of the TCR CDR3 employed the HTBI primer set. MiXCR, run by TCRdb on the multiplex PCR reads, gives a single entry per CDR3 protein. The repertoire holds nearly 750,000 distinct CDR3 sequences, with about a third as singletons.

The specimen was blood. The chain links TRBV19 to TRBJ1-4, with D unresolved. The TCR originated in a woman aged 40 to 50 with Graves' hyperthyroidism. The CDR3 sequence: CASSIGDLREKLFF. CDR3 bases: TGTGCCAGTAGTATAGGGGATCTCAGAGAAAAACTGTTTTTT.